These 12 T cell receptor beta chains originate from one sample sequenced in a study of vaccination effects on CD4 cells after COVID-19. Sequenced by immunoSEQ multiplex PCR; TCRdb stores in-frame clones only, minus some. The sample includes 65,000 to 75,000 clones, about 74% seen only once; the top ten take less than 2%. With the ViraFEST assay, the study expanded antigen-specific CD4+ T cells using viral peptide pools, then sequenced them. Following a 10-day culture, CD4+ T cells were purified. Participants got two doses of BNT162b2 or mRNA-1273 vaccine. These receptors lack a known antigen. This specimen was CD4+ T cells from PBMCs cultured with HCoV-229E spike peptides, taken after COVID-19 vaccination. The receptors come from a human donor who received a COVID-19 vaccine.

This rearrangement joins TRBV5-1 to TRBJ1-1; the match to TRBD1 covers 7 bases. V trimming: 4 bases; J trimming: 0 bases; junction bases outside the gene matches: 6. The germline CDR1 and CDR2 sequences are SGHRS and YFSETQ. The length of the CDR3 is 15 residues. The CDR3 DNA follows: TGCGCCAGCAGCCAATCGACAGGGATGAACACTGAAGCTTTCTTT. Translation gives CASSQSTGMNTEAFF.

The chain uses TRBV4-1 and TRBJ1-4; tentatively, D is TRBD1 (5 bases). The CDR3 sequence is 16 residues long. Germline V gene lookup returns CDR1 MGHRA and CDR2 YSYEKL. With 4 bases removed from V and 8 bases from J, the gap between germline ends came to 20 bases. The CDR3 loop reads CASSPEPSGSREKLFF. CDR3 bases: TGCGCCAGCAGCCCGGAACCCTCAGGGAGTAGGGAAAAACTGTTTTTT.

DNA of the CDR3: TGTGCCAGCTCACCACAATCTAGCGGGGGAGAGACCCAGTACTTC. It encodes CASSPQSSGGETQYF. J is TRBJ2-5 and V is TRBV18; TRBD2 matches 10 bases. Losses at the gene ends were 1 base for V and 4 bases for J; bases not matched to a gene: 3. From germline, CDR1 is KGHSH and CDR2 LQKENI. This CDR3 has 15 residues. Drawing the rest from reference TRBV18 and TRBJ2-5, the complete variable domain is NAGVMQNPRHLVRRRGQEARLRCSPMKGHSHVYWYRQLPEEGLKFMVYLQKENIIDESGMPKERFSAEFPKEGPSILRIQQVVRGDSAAYFCASSPQSSGGETQYFGPGTRLLVL.

The DNA of the CDR3 is TGTGCCAGCAACACCGGGACCGGGGGAAACTATGGCTACACCTTC. Protein sequence: CASNTGTGGNYGYTF. V and J are TRBV7-2 and TRBJ1-2, with D maybe TRBD1 (5 bases). V dropped 7 bases and J dropped 2 bases, with 17 bases sitting between them. The CDR3 is made up of 15 amino acids. Per the germline V gene, CDR1 is SGHTA and CDR2 is FQGNSA.

The J gene is TRBJ2-3, the V gene TRBV13; TRBD1 is a possible D gene (5 bases). Between the trimmed V and J ends, which lost 5 bases and 7 bases, there was a span of 19 bases. From germline, CDR1 is PRHDT and CDR2 FYEKMQ (reference sequence). The CDR3 contains 15 residues. The CDR3: CASSATVPSSYTQYF. CDR3 DNA sequence: TGTGCCAGCAGCGCGACAGTTCCCAGTTCTTATACGCAGTATTTT.

The chain carries TRBV21-1 and TRBJ2-7; the table names TRBD1, a call not compared with the DNA. TRBV21-1 has pseudogene status. This CDR3 spans 16 amino acids. The chain's CDR3 is CASSKFWDRSSYEQYV. As DNA, the CDR3 is TGTGCCAGCAGCAAGTTTTGGGACAGAAGCTCCTACGAGCAGTACGTC.

This chain connects TRBV11-2 to TRBJ1-2; D is undetermined. The CDR3 is 15 amino acids. Trimming removed 0 bases from V and 1 base from J, with 9 bases in between. The germline V gene encodes CDR1 SGHAT and CDR2 FQNNGV. The DNA for the CDR3 is TGTGCCAGCAGCTTAGACCTCGGGGTTAACTATGGCTACACCTTC. Its translation: CASSLDLGVNYGYTF.

The chain recombines TRBV20-1 with TRBJ1-3; D is unresolved. The CDR3 totals 11 residues. With 4 bases removed from V and 3 bases from J, the gap between germline ends came to 4 bases. Germline CDR1 reads DFQATT; CDR2 reads SNEGSKA (reference sequence). CDR3 in DNA: TGCAGTGCTATGGGTGGAAACACCATATATTTT. Translated: CSAMGGNTIYF.

The V and J genes are TRBV5-1 and TRBJ2-1; D gene ambiguous. CDR3 size: 15 residues. Trimming pared 4 bases from V and 4 bases from J, leaving 15 bases between. Germline loops: CDR1 SGHRS, CDR2 YFSETQ. The CDR3 nucleotides are TGCGCCAGCAGCCGCGCTGGTGGGGAATACAATGAGCAGTTCTTC. Translation gives CASSRAGGEYNEQFF.

This clone has only a few counts. V gene TRBV18 combines with J gene TRBJ1-4; TRBD1 aligns across 7 bases. Trimming took 4 bases from V and 8 from J; bases not matched to a gene: 4. The CDR3 is made up of 13 amino acids. Per the germline V gene, CDR1 is KGHSH and CDR2 is LQKENI. The CDR3 region is CASSLRDREKLFF. In nucleotides, the CDR3 is TGTGCCAGCTCACTGCGGGACAGAGAAAAACTGTTTTTT.

The chain carries TRBV5-4 and TRBJ2-1; 15 bases are a match to TRBD2. The CDR3 has 16 residues. CDR1 is SGHNT, CDR2 YYREEE, per germline (reference sequence). V lost 4 bases, J lost 6 bases, and 5 bases stayed unmatched. The CDR3 here is CASSGRTSGGVNEQFF. The CDR3 DNA reads as TGTGCCAGCAGCGGCCGGACTAGCGGGGGGGTCAATGAGCAGTTCTTC. Supplemented by reference TRBV5-4 and TRBJ2-1, the full variable domain reads ETGVTQSPTHLIKTRGQQVTLRCSSQSGHNTVSWYQQALGQGPQFIFQYYREEENGRGNFPPRFSGLQFPNYSSELNVNALELDDSALYLCASSGRTSGGVNEQFFGPGTRLTVL.

The chain couples TRBV5-1 to TRBJ1-2; 7 nucleotides line up with TRBD1. The CDR3 is 14 amino acids. After removal of 4 bases from V and 8 bases from J, the junction contained 11 bases not matched to a gene. Germline V gene sequence: CDR1 SGHRS, CDR2 YFSETQ. The CDR3 sequence: CASSTYRGREGYTF. The CDR3 DNA reads TGCGCCAGCAGCACCTACAGGGGCCGAGAAGGCTACACCTTC.